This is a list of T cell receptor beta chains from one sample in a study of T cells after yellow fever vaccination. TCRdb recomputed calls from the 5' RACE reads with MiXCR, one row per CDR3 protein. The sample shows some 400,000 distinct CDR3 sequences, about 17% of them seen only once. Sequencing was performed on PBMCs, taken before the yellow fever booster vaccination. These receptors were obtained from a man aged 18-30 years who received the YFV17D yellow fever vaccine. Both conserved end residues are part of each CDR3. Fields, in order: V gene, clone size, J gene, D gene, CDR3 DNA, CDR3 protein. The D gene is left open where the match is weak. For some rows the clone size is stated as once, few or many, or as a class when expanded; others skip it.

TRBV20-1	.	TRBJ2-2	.	TGCAGTGCTAGTCCCCCTCCTGGACAAGGGGCGGTTAGTGTCCCCGGGGAGCTGTTTTTT	CSASPPPGQGAVSVPGELFF
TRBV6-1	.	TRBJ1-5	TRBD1	TGTGCCAGCAGCGACAGGGGGGCTAGCAATCAGCCCCAGCATTTT	CASSDRGASNQPQHF
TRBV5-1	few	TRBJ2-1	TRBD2	TGCGCCAGCAGCTTGGGAGTATCACGGGAGGGTGAGCAGTTCTTC	CASSLGVSREGEQFF
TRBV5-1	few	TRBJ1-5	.	TGCGCCAGCAGCTTATTTCCAGATAGCAATCAGCCCCAGCATTTT	CASSLFPDSNQPQHF
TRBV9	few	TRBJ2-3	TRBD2	TGTGCCAGCAGCGTAAGCGGGGGGGTTCTGGATACGCAGTATTTT	CASSVSGGVLDTQYF
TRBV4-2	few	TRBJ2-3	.	TGTGCCAGCAGCCAATCTACCCTTGACAGGCTAGATACGCAGTATTTT	CASSQSTLDRLDTQYF
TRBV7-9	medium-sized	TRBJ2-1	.	TGTGCCAGCAGCTTCAATCGGAGGCAGTTCTTC	CASSFNRRQFF
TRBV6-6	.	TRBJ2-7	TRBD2	TGTGCCAGCAGTTACCTACTTAGCGGGGGAGGGGACGAGCAGTACTTC	CASSYLLSGGGDEQYF
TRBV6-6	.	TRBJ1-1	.	TGTGCCAGCTGGGGACCCTGGAACACTGAAGCTTTCTTT	CASWGPWNTEAFF
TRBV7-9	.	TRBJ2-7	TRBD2	TGTGCCAGCAGCCTAAGGACTAGCGGGGCCCACGAGCAGTACTTC	CASSLRTSGAHEQYF
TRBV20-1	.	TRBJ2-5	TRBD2	TGCAGTGCCCTAGCGGGGACCGACCAAGAGACCCAGTACTTC	CSALAGTDQETQYF
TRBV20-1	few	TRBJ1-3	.	TGCAGTGCTGGTCAACGGACAGTCTCTGGAAACACCATATATTTT	CSAGQRTVSGNTIYF
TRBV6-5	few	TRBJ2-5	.	TGTGCCAGCAGTTACAGCGGGCAGGAGGTGGGGACCCAGTACTTC	CASSYSGQEVGTQYF
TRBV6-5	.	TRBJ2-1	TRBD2	TGTGCCAGCAGTTATTTGACTAGCGGCCCCAATGAGCAGTTCTTC	CASSYLTSGPNEQFF
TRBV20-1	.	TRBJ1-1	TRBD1	TGCAGTGCTAGAGATCGACAGGGGGAGAACACTGAAGCTTTCTTT	CSARDRQGENTEAFF
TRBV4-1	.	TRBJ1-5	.	TGCGCCAGCAGCTCTATTCCCACTACATGGTATAGCAATCAGCCCCAGCATTTT	CASSSIPTTWYSNQPQHF
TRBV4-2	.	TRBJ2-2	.	TGTGCCAGCAGCCAAGATTTAGGGATCCGGGAGCTGTTTTTT	CASSQDLGIRELFF
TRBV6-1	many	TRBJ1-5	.	TGTGCCAGCAGGCGACCGGGCCCTACTGGAGGTCAGCCCCAGCATTTT	CASRRPGPTGGQPQHF
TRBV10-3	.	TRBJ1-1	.	TGTGCCATCCGTAGGGGGACTTCCAACACTGAAGCTTTCTTT	CAIRRGTSNTEAFF
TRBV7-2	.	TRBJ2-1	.	TGTGCCAGCAGTTCCCTGGGGGCCGGATACAATGAGCAGTTCTTC	CASSSLGAGYNEQFF
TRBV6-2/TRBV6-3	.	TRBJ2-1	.	TGTGCCACCACCCCCGGGGGCTCCTACAATGAGCAGTTCTTC	CATTPGGSYNEQFF
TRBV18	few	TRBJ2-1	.	TGTGCCAGCTCACCACCCAGCCTAGGTCGGGAGCAGTTCTTC	CASSPPSLGREQFF
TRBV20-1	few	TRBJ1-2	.	TGCAGTGCTAGAGCCGAGTACATTCGGGGCTACACCTTC	CSARAEYIRGYTF
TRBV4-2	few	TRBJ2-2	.	TGTGCCAGCGGGGGCAGGCCAGTTAACACCGGGGAGCTGTTTTTT	CASGGRPVNTGELFF
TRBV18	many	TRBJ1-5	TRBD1	TGTGCCAGCTCGGCGGGGACAGGGATTGGACAGCCCCAGCATTTT	CASSAGTGIGQPQHF
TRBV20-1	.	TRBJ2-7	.	TGCAGTGCTAGCCGCCAGGTACCTCCCTACGAGCAGTACTTC	CSASRQVPPYEQYF
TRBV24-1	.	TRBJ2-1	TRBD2	TGTGCCACCAGTGATCCGAGGACTAGCGGCAATGAGCAGTTCTTC	CATSDPRTSGNEQFF
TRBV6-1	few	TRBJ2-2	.	TGTGCCAGCAGTGACCAGGGGGGGGTGATCGGGGAGCTGTTTTTT	CASSDQGGVIGELFF
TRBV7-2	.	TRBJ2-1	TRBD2	TGTGCCAGCGCCGACGGGGGAGGGCTGGAGCAGTTCTTC	CASADGGGLEQFF
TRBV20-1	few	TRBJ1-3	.	TGCAGTGCTAGGGCGAGTGATGGAAACACCATATATTTT	CSARASDGNTIYF
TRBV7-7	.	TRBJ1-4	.	TGTGCCAGCAGCTTATTTCCCCCCAATGAAAAACTGTTTTTT	CASSLFPPNEKLFF
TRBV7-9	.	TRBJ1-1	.	TGTGCCAGCAACCCCTGGGGAGGGTACACTGAAGCTTTCTTT	CASNPWGGYTEAFF